These 16 T cell receptor beta chains were sequenced from one sample in a study of OX40 agonist ivuxolimab in advanced cancers. TCRdb's table, derived via immunoSEQ multiplex PCR, lists solely in-frame clones and lacks some. The sample includes some 150,000 clones, about 92% of them seen just once. The sample here was CD4+ or CD8+ T cells sorted from blood, taken in a trial of the OX40 agonist ivuxolimab. The source is an adult with an advanced solid tumor such as melanoma, head and neck, liver or kidney cancer.

The chain joins TRBV14 to TRBJ1-2; weak D call: TRBD1 (6 bases). Deletions cut 4 bases from V and 1 base from J, with 7 bases between. The CDR3 consists of 13 residues. Germline CDR1 reads SGHDN; CDR2 reads FVKESK. The CDR3 DNA reads TGTGCCAGCAGCCCGGACAGTAACTATGGCTACACCTTC. Translation: CASSPDSNYGYTF.

This clone has just one count. J is TRBJ2-3 and V is TRBV7-3, with D maybe TRBD2 (5 bases). The CDR3 is 14 amino acids. V was trimmed by 4 bases and J by 1 base, leaving 9 bases between them. Germline CDR1 and CDR2: SGHTA and FQGTGA. The CDR3 DNA reads as TGTGCCAGCAGCTCCGGACTGGGCACAGATACGCAGTATTTT. Protein product: CASSSGLGTDTQYF.

This clone has just one count. The chain links TRBV11-2 to TRBJ1-5, with 7 bases matching TRBD1. V dropped 0 bases and J dropped 6; count of bases not matched to a gene: 5. Per the germline V gene, CDR1 is SGHAT and CDR2 is FQNNGV. The CDR3 length is 15 residues. CDR3 region: CASSLDDRGPQPQHF. In nucleotides, the CDR3 is TGTGCCAGCAGCTTAGATGATAGGGGGCCTCAGCCCCAGCATTTT.

This chain links TRBV9 with TRBJ1-5; D ambiguous. V was cut by 3 bases and J by 5 bases, with 12 bases left in between. This CDR3 has 14 amino acids. CDR1 SGDLS and CDR2 YYNGEE come from the germline V gene. CDR3 coding DNA: TGTGCCAGCAGCGGCGGCGGGAGGGATCAGCCCCAGCATTTT. Amino acid sequence: CASSGGGRDQPQHF.

The rearrangement uses TRBV5-6 and TRBJ2-1; 8 bases agree with TRBD2. V lost 0 bases, J lost 6 bases, and 5 bases stayed unmatched. The germline CDR1 and CDR2 sequences are SGHDT and YYEEEE. The CDR3 runs to 15 residues. The CDR3 nucleotides read TGTGCCAGCAGCTTGGTTAGCGCGGGGGGCAATGAGCAGTTCTTC. Its translation: CASSLVSAGGNEQFF.

The chain uses TRBV7-8 and TRBJ2-2; 8 nucleotides agree with TRBD2. V was pared by 2 bases and J by 4 bases, with 9 bases of the junction left unmatched. This CDR3 comprises 17 residues. Germline assignment: CDR1 SGHVS and CDR2 FQNEAQ. The CDR3 DNA reads TGTGCCAGCAGCTTAATTTCGGGACTAGGAGGCACCGGGGAGCTGTTTTTT. Protein: CASSLISGLGGTGELFF. The full variable domain, completed using reference TRBV7-8 and TRBJ2-2, is GAGVSQSPRYKVAKRGQDVALRCDPISGHVSLFWYQQALGQGPEFLTYFQNEAQLDKSGLPSDRFFAERPEGSVSTLKIQRTQQEDSAVYLCASSLISGLGGTGELFFGEGSRLTVL.

The J gene is TRBJ2-5, the V gene TRBV11-2; 7 bases match TRBD1. This CDR3 has 16 residues. Per the germline V gene, CDR1 is SGHAT and CDR2 is FQNNGV. Trimming at V came to 2 bases and at J to 4 bases, leaving 10 bases not matched to a gene. CDR3 in DNA: TGTGCCAGCAGCTTAATTTCACAGGGGTCGGGAGAGACCCAGTACTTC. Its translation: CASSLISQGSGETQYF.

This sequence joins TRBV10-2 and TRBJ1-3, with 10 bases that match TRBD1. The CDR3 is 16 amino acids. Per germline, CDR1 WSHSY and CDR2 SAAADI. Trimming cost V 8 bases and J 7 bases; bases outside gene matches: 14. The CDR3 sequence: CASRNHRDRGRNTIYF. CDR3 DNA: TGCGCCAGCCGCAACCACCGGGACAGGGGAAGGAACACCATATATTTT.

V usage is TRBV7-9 and J usage is TRBJ2-7; perhaps TRBD2 as D (6 bases). The CDR3 consists of 16 residues. Germline V gives CDR1 SEHNR, CDR2 FQNEAQ (reference sequence). The ends were cut back, 3 bases at V and 1 base at J, with 16 bases in the middle. Written as DNA, the CDR3 is TGTGCCAGCAGCTTCGGGCCCCGGGACTCTTCCTACGAGCAGTACTTC. This codes for CASSFGPRDSSYEQYF.

The gene calls are TRBV7-2 and TRBJ1-6; D gene ambiguous. This CDR3 has 15 amino acids. V dropped 1 base and J dropped 5 bases, with 9 bases sitting between them. Germline assignment: CDR1 SGHTA and CDR2 FQGNSA. The CDR3 region has the DNA TGTGCCAGCAGCTTAGAAGGGTTTCATAATTCACCCCTCCACTTT. As protein: CASSLEGFHNSPLHF.

V and J are TRBV30 and TRBJ2-7; weak D call: TRBD2 (6 bases). Germline CDR1 reads GTSNPN; CDR2 reads SVGIG (reference sequence). The CDR3 runs to 13 residues. V dropped 2 bases and J dropped 7 bases, with 15 bases sitting between them. Here the CDR3 reads CAWSTSGAGEQYF. Here the CDR3 DNA reads TGTGCCTGGAGTACCTCGGGCGCGGGGGAGCAGTACTTC.

The chain joins TRBV18 to TRBJ1-1; D is perhaps TRBD1 (5 bases). Germline assignment: CDR1 KGHSH and CDR2 LQKENI. The CDR3 extends over 18 amino acids. The V end was cut by 0 bases, the J end by 1 base, with 18 bases between. The CDR3 loop reads CASSPPSVYPQGNTEAFF. The CDR3 nucleotides read TGTGCCAGCTCACCACCTTCTGTTTACCCCCAGGGGAACACTGAAGCTTTCTTT.

This chain connects TRBV5-1 to TRBJ1-2; TRBD1 matches 7 bases. J gave up 0 bases and V 5 bases, and 10 bases lay outside the gene matches. The CDR3 is 16 residues long. Germline values: CDR1 SGHRS, CDR2 YFSETQ. CDR3: CASSYNRDRANYGYTF. The CDR3, as DNA: TGCGCCAGCAGTTATAACCGGGACAGAGCTAACTATGGCTACACCTTC.

This chain uses TRBV9 with TRBJ2-3; 7 nucleotides agree with TRBD2. The CDR3 is 12 amino acids. From germline, CDR1 is SGDLS and CDR2 YYNGEE. The junction had 7 bases not matched to a gene; V was cut back by 4 bases and J by 11 bases. CDR3 region: CASSPPERGQYF. The CDR3 DNA follows: TGTGCCAGCAGCCCTCCCGAGCGGGGGCAGTATTTT.

This chain links TRBV18 with TRBJ1-6; 7 nucleotides align to TRBD1. V shed 4 bases and J 3 bases; nucleotides not matched to a gene: 9. The CDR3 contains 17 residues. Germline V gene lookup returns CDR1 KGHSH and CDR2 LQKENI. CDR3 sequence reads: CASSHDRERGYNSPLHF. Here the CDR3 DNA reads TGTGCCAGCTCACATGACAGGGAGAGGGGCTATAATTCACCCCTCCACTTT.

This clone occurred once. The chain combines TRBV7-2 with TRBJ1-5; a possible D gene is TRBD1 (5 bases). V was clipped by 1 base and J by 3 bases, with 10 bases between them. This CDR3 is 15 amino acids long. Germline V lookup: CDR1 SGHTA, CDR2 FQGNSA. CDR3 nucleotides: TGTGCCAGCAGCTTAGTAGGAGGGGACAATCAGCCCCAGCATTTT. This sequence encodes CASSLVGGDNQPQHF.